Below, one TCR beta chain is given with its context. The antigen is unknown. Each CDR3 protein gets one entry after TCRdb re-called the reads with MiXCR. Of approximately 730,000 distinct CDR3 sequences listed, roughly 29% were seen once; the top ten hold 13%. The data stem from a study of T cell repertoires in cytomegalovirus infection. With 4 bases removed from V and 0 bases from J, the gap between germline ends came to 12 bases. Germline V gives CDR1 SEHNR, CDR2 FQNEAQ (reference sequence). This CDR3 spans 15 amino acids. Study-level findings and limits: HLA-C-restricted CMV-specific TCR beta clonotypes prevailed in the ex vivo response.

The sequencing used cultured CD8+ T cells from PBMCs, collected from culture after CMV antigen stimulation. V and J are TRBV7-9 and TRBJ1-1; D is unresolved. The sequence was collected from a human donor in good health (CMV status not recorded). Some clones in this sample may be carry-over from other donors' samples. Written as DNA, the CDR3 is TGTGCCAGCAGCTCAAGCCGGAGCATGAACACTGAAGCTTTCTTT. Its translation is CASSSSRSMNTEAFF. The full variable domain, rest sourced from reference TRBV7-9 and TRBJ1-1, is DTGVSQNPRHKITKRGQNVTFRCDPISEHNRLYWYRQTLGQGPEFLTYFQNEAQLEKSRLLSDRFSAERPKGSFSTLEIQRTEQGDSAMYLCASSSSRSMNTEAFFGQGTRLTVV.